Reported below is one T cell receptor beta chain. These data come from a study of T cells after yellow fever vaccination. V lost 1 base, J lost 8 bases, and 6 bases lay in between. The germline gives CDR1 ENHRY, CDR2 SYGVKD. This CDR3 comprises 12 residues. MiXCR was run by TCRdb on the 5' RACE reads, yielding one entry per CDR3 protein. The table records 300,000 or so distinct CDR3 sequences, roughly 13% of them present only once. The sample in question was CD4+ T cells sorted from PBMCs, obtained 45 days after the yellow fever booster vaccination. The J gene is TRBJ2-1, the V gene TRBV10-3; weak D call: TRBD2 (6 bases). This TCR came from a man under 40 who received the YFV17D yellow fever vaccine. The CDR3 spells CAISEWRDEQFF. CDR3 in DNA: TGTGCCATCAGTGAGTGGAGGGATGAGCAGTTCTTC.